These 28 T cell receptor beta chains share one sample of origin, sequenced in a study of tumor and adjacent non-tumor tissue in lung cancer. RNA was extracted from bulk tissue without any cell sorting. Three rounds of nested PCR, following a modified ARM-PCR protocol, produced the TCRbeta library. TCRdb re-called the multiplex PCR reads with MiXCR, one entry per CDR3 protein. The sample shows about 200,000 distinct CDR3 sequences, roughly 70% of them seen only once. Specimen: lung tumor tissue. Receptor source: a man aged 55 to 70 with non-small cell lung cancer.

This sequence joins TRBV28 and TRBJ2-3; D is possibly TRBD2 (5 bases). Trimming took 2 bases from V and 4 from J, leaving 16 bases between them. This CDR3 has 16 residues. Germline V lookup: CDR1 MDHEN, CDR2 SYDVKM. CDR3 loop: CASSLSGSLSADTQYF. CDR3 DNA: TGTGCCAGCAGTTTAAGTGGGAGCCTTAGCGCAGATACGCAGTATTTT.

This clonotype was seen more than once but under ten times. The V and J genes are TRBV20-1 and TRBJ1-5; D is perhaps TRBD1 (6 bases). Trimming removed 5 bases at V and 0 bases at J, with 14 bases between. The CDR3 is 15 amino acids. CDR1 is DFQATT, CDR2 SNEGSKA, per germline (reference sequence). CDR3 region: CSAAHRVNSNQPQHF. CDR3 coding DNA: TGCAGTGCTGCCCACAGGGTTAATAGCAATCAGCCCCAGCATTTT.

A remark on this clonotype: This clone may be a read error of a much larger clone one base away. CDR3 loop: CASSQEQVEYEQYF. The DNA of the CDR3 is TGCGCCAGCAGCCAAGAACAGGTTGAGTACGAGCAGTACTTC. The chain recombines TRBV4-1 with TRBJ2-7; D is perhaps TRBD1 (5 bases). The CDR3 is made up of 14 amino acids. The germline CDR1 and CDR2 sequences are MGHRA and YSYEKL. With 0 bases removed from V and 4 bases from J, the gap between germline ends came to 10 bases.

This clonotype was recorded only once. The missing conserved phenylalanine or tryptophan at the end of this CDR3 makes a read error likely. The V gene is TRBV12-3 or TRBV12-4, the J gene TRBJ1-1; D gene unclear. The CDR3 loop spans 12 amino acids. V lost 7 bases to trimming and J lost 3 bases, with 9 bases between them. CDR3 residues: CASNEDYTEAFI. CDR3 nucleotides: TGTGCCAGCAACGAGGACTACACTGAAGCTTTCATT.

This clonotype was seen repeatedly, ten times or more. The chain uses TRBV29-1 and TRBJ1-2; D might be TRBD1 (6 bases). This CDR3 is built from 14 residues. Trimming took 7 bases from V and 8 from J, leaving 23 bases between them. Looked up from germline, CDR1 is SQVTM and CDR2 is ANQGSEA. The CDR3 reads CSAFGGASMEGYTF. For the CDR3, the DNA is TGCAGCGCCTTCGGGGGGGCCTCAATGGAAGGCTACACCTTC.

This chain connects TRBV11-2 to TRBJ2-4; weak D call: TRBD1 (6 bases). The CDR3 contains 17 residues. V shed 4 bases and J shed 16 bases, with 32 bases lying between them. Germline lookup yields CDR1 SGHAT and CDR2 FQNNGV. The CDR3 loop reads CASSSNSGQFGGNTHYF. The CDR3 DNA follows: TGTGCCAGCAGCTCAAACTCTGGACAGTTTGGGGGAAACACTCATTACTTC.

The chain combines TRBV12-3 or TRBV12-4 with TRBJ2-1, with 11 bases matching TRBD2. V shed 4 bases and J 3 bases; nucleotides not matched to a gene: 5. There are 16 residues in the CDR3. CDR3 region: CASSSLAGGNYNEQFF. In nucleotides, the CDR3 is TGTGCCAGCAGTTCGTTAGCGGGGGGGAACTACAATGAGCAGTTCTTC.

The V call is TRBV30, the J call TRBJ1-2, with unresolved D. V was pared by 0 bases and J by 1 base, with 9 bases between. The CDR3 covers 14 residues. Germline values: CDR1 GTSNPN, CDR2 SVGIG (reference sequence). For the CDR3, the DNA is TGTGCCTGGAGTGTAGGTCTTTTTAACTATGGCTACACCTTC. The encoded protein is CAWSVGLFNYGYTF.

With regard to this clonotype: This may be a read error: a much more frequent sequence differs by one nucleotide. This sequence joins TRBV20-1 and TRBJ1-1; tentatively, D is TRBD1 (5 bases). CDR1 is DFQATT and CDR2 is SNEGSKA in the germline V gene (reference sequence). This CDR3 region has 13 residues. The CDR3: CSAVEGWSTEPFF. Written as DNA, the CDR3 is TGCAGTGCCGTAGAGGGGTGGAGCACTGAACCTTTCTTT.

The chain couples TRBV29-1 to TRBJ2-7; D remains unclear. Trimming removed 8 bases from V and 2 bases from J, with 13 bases in between. Germline V lookup: CDR1 SQVTM, CDR2 ANQGSEA. This CDR3 is built from 12 residues. As DNA, the CDR3 is TGCAGCATTCAGACTGAAACCTACGAGCAGTACTTC. This gives the protein CSIQTETYEQYF.

About this clonotype itself: An end of the junction differs from the germline gene, which may be a read error. The rearrangement uses TRBV20-1 and TRBJ2-1; 7 nucleotides match TRBD1. Germline CDR1 and CDR2: DFQATT and SNEGSKA (reference sequence). The CDR3 totals 15 residues. The CDR3 nucleotides read TGCAGTGCTAGTGATCGCGAGGGGGCCTCCAATGACCAGATCTTC. It encodes CSASDREGASNDQIF.

A note on this clonotype: A much larger clone is a single base away; this may be a read error. This chain joins TRBV20-1 and TRBJ2-7; 9 positions agree with TRBD2. This CDR3 has 14 residues. V lost 7 bases, J lost 2 bases, and 9 bases stayed unmatched. Germline CDR1 reads DFQATT; CDR2 reads SNEGSKA (reference sequence). DNA for the CDR3: TGCAGTGTCCACCCAGCGGGAGGAGCCTACGAGCAGTACTTC. Translating gives CSVHPAGGAYEQYF.

Notes on this clonotype: This sequence may be a read error, since a much larger clone differs from it by one base. The chain uses TRBV20-1 and TRBJ2-1; the D gene is possibly TRBD1 (6 bases). Germline V lookup: CDR1 DFQATT, CDR2 SNEGSKA (reference sequence). This CDR3 is 14 amino acids long. V shed 6 bases and J shed 2 bases, with 14 bases lying between them. This chain's CDR3 is CSAHTWTAYNEQFF. Here the CDR3 DNA reads TGCAGTGCGCACACTTGGACAGCCTACAATGAGCAGTTCTTC.

As regards this clonotype: A read error may explain this, as a much larger clone is one base away. J is TRBJ2-1 and V is TRBV6-5, with 7 positions matching TRBD1. Germline V lookup: CDR1 MNHEY, CDR2 SVGAGI. CDR3 size: 18 residues. CDR3 protein: CATSPDRTSAIPYNEQFF. CDR3 DNA: TGTGCCACCAGTCCGGACAGGACGTCCGCGATTCCCTACAATGAGCAGTTCTTC.

Concerning this clonotype: No conserved phenylalanine or tryptophan is present at the end of the CDR3, so a read error is the likely explanation. The chain recombines TRBV11-3 with TRBJ1-1; perhaps TRBD1 as D (5 bases). The CDR3 extends over 14 amino acids. Germline CDR1 SGHNT, CDR2 YENEEA. The CDR3 sequence is CAGSSEGRWSEAFS. In DNA form, the CDR3 reads TGTGCCGGCAGCTCCGAGGGGAGGTGGTCTGAAGCTTTCTCT.

For this clonotype: This is likely a read error, given that the CDR3 carries no conserved phenylalanine or tryptophan at its end. The genes are TRBV11-3 and TRBJ1-6; TRBD1 aligns across 9 bases. CDR1 is SGHNT and CDR2 is YENEEA in the germline V gene. This CDR3 comprises 16 residues. In nucleotides, the CDR3 is TGTGACAGCAGCTCCGGCGGGACAGGGTTACATTCACCCCTCCACCTT. Its protein product is CDSSSGGTGLHSPLHL.

Details on this clonotype: This may be a read error: a much more frequent sequence differs by one nucleotide. The chain has TRBV11-2 and TRBJ2-2, with 9 bases lining up with TRBD2. The CDR3 length is 16 residues. CDR1 is SGHAT, CDR2 FQNNGV, per germline. The trim removed 11 bases at V and 4 bases at J, leaving 14 bases unmatched. Here the CDR3 reads CAGNFGGGASTGELFF. As DNA, the CDR3 is TGTGCCGGCAACTTCGGCGGGGGGGCGAGCACCGGGGAGCTGTTTTTT.

Many counts were recorded for this clonotype. The CDR3 DNA is TGCATCACTAAGATAGAGGATAACACTGAAGCTTTCTTT. Residues: CITKIEDNTEAFF. The chain carries TRBV29-1 and TRBJ1-1; no reliable D call. The CDR3 is 13 amino acids. The germline V gene has CDR1 SQVTM and CDR2 ANQGSEA.

With regard to this clonotype: A much larger clone sits a single nucleotide away, making a read error possible. Because the CDR3 is missing its conserved closing phenylalanine or tryptophan, this is likely a read error. The CDR3 reads CSARAGGTDPNQPQHL. CDR3 DNA: TGCAGTGCTAGGGCCGGTGGTACAGACCCCAATCAGCCCCAGCATTTA. The chain employs TRBV20-1 and TRBJ1-5; D ambiguous. The CDR3 runs to 16 residues. The V end lost 3 bases, the J end lost 3 bases, and 18 bases lay between the germline ends. Germline CDR1 is DFQATT and CDR2 is SNEGSKA (reference sequence).

DNA for the CDR3: TGTGCCAGCGCACGGATGGACTCTGAAGCTTTCTTT. Protein sequence: CASARMDSEAFF. V is TRBV12-3 or TRBV12-4 and J is TRBJ1-1; D remains ambiguous. V lost 8 bases and J lost 6, with 13 bases in between. The CDR3 covers 12 residues.

This clonotype turned up a few times. One base away lies a much larger clone, so this may be a sequencing read error. The chain employs TRBV5-5 and TRBJ1-2; TRBD1 might be the D (5 bases). The CDR3 consists of 14 residues. CDR1 SGHKS and CDR2 YYEKEE come from the germline V gene (reference sequence). The V end was cut by 0 bases, the J end by 4 bases, with 10 bases between. The CDR3 DNA sequence: TGTGCCAGCAGCTTGGGAGGGGCAAGCTATGGCTACACCTTC. It yields the protein CASSLGGASYGYTF.

In the case of this clonotype: A clone one base away is much larger, so this may be a read error. This chain joins TRBV4-1 and TRBJ2-7; TRBD1 might be the D (5 bases). This CDR3 is built from 16 residues. Germline loops: CDR1 MGHRA, CDR2 YSYEKL. Trimming removed 3 bases at V and 1 base at J, with 16 bases between. CDR3 in DNA: TGCGCCAGCAGCCAGCTAAGGGGCAATCCTTCCTACGAGCAGTACTTC. This encodes CASSQLRGNPSYEQYF.

The chain is built from TRBV6-1 and TRBJ2-1, with D perhaps matching TRBD2 (5 bases). Per germline, CDR1 MNHNS and CDR2 SASEGT. There are 13 residues in the CDR3. Trimming left V 7 bases short and J 5 bases short, with 12 bases between. The CDR3 spells CASMAGVNNEQFF. The CDR3 DNA reads TGTGCCAGCATGGCGGGCGTGAACAATGAGCAGTTCTTC.

This clonotype was counted at least ten times. J is TRBJ1-3 and V is TRBV11-2; TRBD1 is a possible D gene (5 bases). The CDR3 spans 14 residues. The V and J ends lost 3 bases and 2 bases respectively, with 8 bases between them. Germline V gives CDR1 SGHAT, CDR2 FQNNGV. This CDR3 is CASSLSTAGNTIYF. The CDR3 DNA is TGTGCCAGCAGCTTGTCGACAGCTGGAAACACCATATATTTT.

A word on this clonotype: A junction end diverges from the germline sequence, so it may reflect a read error. V and J are TRBV11-1 and TRBJ2-1, with 12 nucleotides matching TRBD1. This CDR3 comprises 16 residues. Germline CDR1 is SGHAT and CDR2 is FQDESV (reference sequence). The CDR3 DNA reads TGTGCCAGCAATCATGCCGGGACAGGGGGCTACGATGAGCAGTTCTTC. Its translation is CASNHAGTGGYDEQFF.

About this clonotype itself: A read error may be the cause here, since a much bigger clone is one base away. Likely a read error: the CDR3 ends without its conserved phenylalanine or tryptophan. The rearrangement joins TRBV6-1 to TRBJ1-2; tentatively, D is TRBD1 (5 bases). Germline V gives CDR1 MNHNS, CDR2 SASEGT. V was pared by 10 bases and J by 8 bases, with 17 bases between. This CDR3 contains 12 residues. The CDR3 region has the DNA TGTGCCACAAGACTCGGGGCATGGGGCTACACCATC. Translation: CATRLGAWGYTI.

With regard to this clonotype: At one end the junction does not follow the germline gene, possibly because of a read error. The rearrangement joins TRBV6-1 to TRBJ2-2, with no clear D. The CDR3 spans 17 residues. Germline CDR1 is MNHNS and CDR2 is SASEGT. The CDR3 reads CASSRSMCPRNTGELFF. The CDR3 DNA is TGTGCGAGCAGCCGATCGATGTGCCCTCGTAACACCGGGGAGCTGTTTTTT.

Worth noting for this clonotype: This may be a read error, as it is one base from a much larger clone. This chain links TRBV12-3 or TRBV12-4 with TRBJ2-5; 8 positions match TRBD1. This CDR3 comprises 15 residues. The CDR3 DNA is TGTGCCAGCAATTTAGTAGGACAGGGCCAAGAGACCCAGTACTTC. Its translation: CASNLVGQGQETQYF.